A selection of T cell receptor beta chains follows, all from one sample in a study of glioma-infiltrating T cells after dendritic cell vaccination. TCRdb's copy holds only in-frame clones and misses some; the assay was immunoSEQ multiplex PCR. The data hold tens of thousands of clones, with more than 70% observed a single time. The sequenced sample was blood, obtained after dendritic cell vaccination. The receptor source for this set is a human donor with glioblastoma. The CDR3 runs from the conserved cysteine through the conserved F or W. A D gene is named only where the DNA matches it firmly. Not every row has a clone size; where given, it reads once, few, many or a size class.

v_call	j_call	d_call	clone_size	cdr3_nt	cdr3_aa
TRBV6-5	TRBJ2-7	-	-	TGTGCCAGCAGTCTCCTTCCAGGGACTCGGGACGGCGAGTACTTC	CASSLLPGTRDGEYF
TRBV4-1	TRBJ2-3	TRBD2	-	TGCGCCAGCAGCGCCCGACTAGCGGGGGTTGAAGATACGCAGTATTTT	CASSARLAGVEDTQYF
TRBV7-9	TRBJ1-2	TRBD1	medium-sized	TGTGCCAGCAGCCGACCTGAGCCGGGACAGGGTGCCTATGGCTACACCTTC	CASSRPEPGQGAYGYTF
TRBV29-1	TRBJ2-3	-	-	TGCAGCGTAACCGGGAACCGACGGGATACGCAGTATTTT	CSVTGNRRDTQYF
TRBV27	TRBJ1-2	TRBD1	medium-sized	TGTGCCAGCAGTACCACAACAGGGGTGACTGGCTACACCTTC	CASSTTTGVTGYTF
TRBV27	TRBJ2-1	TRBD1	-	TGTGCCAGCAGTCCCGGGACAGAGGCAGATGAGCAGTTCTTC	CASSPGTEADEQFF
TRBV7-9	TRBJ2-3	TRBD2	-	TGTGCCAGCAGGCGATGGACTAGAGAGGTGACAGATACGCAGTATTTT	CASRRWTREVTDTQYF
TRBV5-4	TRBJ2-5	TRBD2	-	TGTGCCAGCAGTGAGTTAGCGGGGACCCAAGAGACCCAGTACTTC	CASSELAGTQETQYF
TRBV30	TRBJ1-1	-	-	TGTGCCTGGGGGCGAAGCACTGAAGCTTTCTTT	CAWGRSTEAFF
TRBV13	TRBJ1-2	-	-	TGTGCCAGCAGCTTAGCTCTCTCCCTCGAGGGCTACACCTTC	CASSLALSLEGYTF
TRBV7-2	TRBJ2-5	-	-	TGTGCCAGCAGCTTAGAGCTGGCGGGGAGCCAAGAGACCCAGTACTTC	CASSLELAGSQETQYF
TRBV29-1	TRBJ2-5	TRBD1	-	TGCAGCGTTGATTTGGGCAGGGGGCCCCAAGAGACCCAGTACTTC	CSVDLGRGPQETQYF
TRBV5-1	TRBJ2-5	-	-	TGCGCCAGCAGACACGGTGGGGCGTACCAAGAGACCCAGTACTTC	CASRHGGAYQETQYF
TRBV9	TRBJ2-3	TRBD2	-	TGTGCCAGCAGCGTAGGGGCGGGGGTCGTTGGAGATACGCAGTATTTT	CASSVGAGVVGDTQYF